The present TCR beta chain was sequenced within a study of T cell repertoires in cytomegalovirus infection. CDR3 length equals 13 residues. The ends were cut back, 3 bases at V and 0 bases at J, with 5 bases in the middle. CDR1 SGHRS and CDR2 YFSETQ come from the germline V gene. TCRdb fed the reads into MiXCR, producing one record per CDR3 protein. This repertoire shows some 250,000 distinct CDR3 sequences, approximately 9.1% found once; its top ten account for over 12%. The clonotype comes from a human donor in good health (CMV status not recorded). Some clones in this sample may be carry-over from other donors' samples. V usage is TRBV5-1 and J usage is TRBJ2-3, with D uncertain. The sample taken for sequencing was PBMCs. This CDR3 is CASSSGSTDTQYF. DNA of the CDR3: TGCGCCAGCAGCTCGGGTAGCACAGATACGCAGTATTTT.